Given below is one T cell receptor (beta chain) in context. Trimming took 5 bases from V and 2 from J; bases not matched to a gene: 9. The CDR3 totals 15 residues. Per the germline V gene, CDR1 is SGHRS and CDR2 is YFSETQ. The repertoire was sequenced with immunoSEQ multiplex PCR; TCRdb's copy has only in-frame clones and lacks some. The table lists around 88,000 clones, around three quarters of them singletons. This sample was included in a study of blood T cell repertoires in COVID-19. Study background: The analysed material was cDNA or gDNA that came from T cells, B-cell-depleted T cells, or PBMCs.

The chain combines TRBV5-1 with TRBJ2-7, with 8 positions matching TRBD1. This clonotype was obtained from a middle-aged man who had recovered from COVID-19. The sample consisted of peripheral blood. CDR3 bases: TGCGCCAGCAGGAAATCCGGGACAGGTGCCTACGAGCAGTACTTC. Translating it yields CASRKSGTGAYEQYF. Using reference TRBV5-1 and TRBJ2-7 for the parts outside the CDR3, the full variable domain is KAGVTQTPRYLIKTRGQQVTLSCSPISGHRSVSWYQQTPGQGLQFLFEYFSETQRNKGNFPGRFSGRQFSNSRSEMNVSTLELGDSALYLCASRKSGTGAYEQYFGPGTRLTVT.